Detailed here is one T cell receptor (beta chain). Its antigen is undetermined. TCRdb fed the RACE reads into MiXCR, producing one record per CDR3 protein. Of under 100,000 distinct CDR3 sequences in the sample, roughly 10% were seen once. Noted time point: patch test 2, 6 weeks after DPC sensitization. Stated treatment: therapeutic diphenylcyclopropenone sensitization with weekly scalp DPC. This record belongs to a study of human T cells and chemical hapten exposure. For the study at large: The patients were mostly female; they had alopecia areata, totalis or universalis.

V was trimmed by 4 bases and J by 4 bases, leaving 13 bases between them. This CDR3 spans 14 amino acids. Notes on the study in general: Alopecia was present in the donors, so their immune response may differ from healthy people's.

The genes are TRBV12-3 or TRBV12-4 and TRBJ1-1, with a possible D match to TRBD1 (5 bases). This clonotype was sampled from a woman aged 25 to 45 with alopecia areata. Some clones in this sample may be carry-over from other donors' samples. The material was whole blood, obtained in connection with sensitization to the hapten diphenylcyclopropenone (DPC). The DNA for the CDR3 is TGTGCCAGCAGTTCGCAGGGTATGGCCACTGAAGCTTTCTTT. Amino acid sequence: CASSSQGMATEAFF.